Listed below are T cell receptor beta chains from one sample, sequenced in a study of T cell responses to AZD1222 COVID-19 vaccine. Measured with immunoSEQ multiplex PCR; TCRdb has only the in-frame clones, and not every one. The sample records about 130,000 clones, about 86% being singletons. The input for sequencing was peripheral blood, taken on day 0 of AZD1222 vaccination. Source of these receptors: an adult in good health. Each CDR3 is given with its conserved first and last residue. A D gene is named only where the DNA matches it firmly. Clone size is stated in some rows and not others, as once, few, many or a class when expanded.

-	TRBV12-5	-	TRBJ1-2	CASGLVPNRDGYTF	TGTGCTAGTGGTTTGGTACCCAACAGGGATGGCTACACCTTC
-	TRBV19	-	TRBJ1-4	CASRNVGEGEKLFF	TGTGCCAGTCGAAACGTTGGGGAGGGTGAAAAACTGTTTTTT
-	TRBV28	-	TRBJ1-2	CASSLLDRNNYGYTF	TGTGCCAGCAGTTTATTGGACAGAAATAACTATGGCTACACCTTC
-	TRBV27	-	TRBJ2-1	CASSFFPHRITYNEQFF	TGTGCCAGCAGTTTTTTCCCCCACAGGATAACCTACAATGAGCAGTTCTTC
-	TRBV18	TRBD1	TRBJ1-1	CASSPPGRGITEAFF	TGTGCCAGCTCACCACCGGGCAGGGGGATTACTGAAGCTTTCTTT
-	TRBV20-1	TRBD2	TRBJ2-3	CSASRGGGGTDTQYF	TGCAGTGCTAGTCGCGGTGGGGGGGGCACAGATACGCAGTATTTT
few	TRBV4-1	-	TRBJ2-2	CASSLLSAGITGELFF	TGCGCCAGCAGCCTTCTGAGCGCAGGGATCACCGGGGAGCTGTTTTTT
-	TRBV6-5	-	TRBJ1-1	CASTLNTGFTEAFF	TGTGCCAGCACCTTAAATACAGGGTTCACTGAAGCTTTCTTT
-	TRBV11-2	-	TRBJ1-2	CASSLDPWVDPNYGYTF	TGTGCCAGCAGCTTGGACCCCTGGGTGGACCCTAACTATGGCTACACCTTC
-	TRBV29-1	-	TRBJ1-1	CSVGEGNTEAFF	TGCAGCGTTGGTGAAGGGAACACTGAAGCTTTCTTT
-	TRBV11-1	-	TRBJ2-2	CASSLEEVGYGELFF	TGTGCCAGCAGCTTAGAAGAAGTGGGGTATGGGGAGCTGTTTTTT
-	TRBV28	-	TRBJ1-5	CASSPSEGRLFHF	TGTGCCAGCAGCCCCAGCGAGGGGCGACTTTTCCATTTT
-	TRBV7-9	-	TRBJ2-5	CASSLAIETQYF	TGTGCCAGCAGCCTGGCAATAGAGACCCAGTACTTC
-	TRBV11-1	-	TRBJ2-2	CASSSDRIPNAGELFF	TGTGCCAGCAGCTCCGACAGGATCCCGAACGCCGGGGAGCTGTTTTTT
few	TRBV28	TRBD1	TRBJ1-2	CASERGQGYDYTF	TGTGCCAGCGAACGGGGACAGGGGTACGACTACACCTTC
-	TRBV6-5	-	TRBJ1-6	CASSPDTSNSPLHF	TGTGCCAGCAGTCCAGATACATCCAATTCACCCCTCCACTTT
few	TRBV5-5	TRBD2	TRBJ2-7	CASSLETSGLYEQYF	TGTGCCAGCAGCTTGGAAACTAGCGGACTTTACGAGCAGTACTTC
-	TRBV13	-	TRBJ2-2	CASVGPNTGELFF	TGTGCCAGCGTAGGCCCGAACACCGGGGAGCTGTTTTTT
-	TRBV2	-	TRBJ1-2	CASSFYGYTF	TGTGCCAGCAGTTTCTATGGCTACACCTTC
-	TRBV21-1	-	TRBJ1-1	CASSKVAPAVMNTEAFF	TGTGCCAGCAGCAAGGTGGCCCCGGCGGTCATGAACACTGAAGCTTTCTTT
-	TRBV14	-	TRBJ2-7	CASSRSYEQYF	TGTGCCAGCAGCCGATCCTACGAGCAGTACTTC
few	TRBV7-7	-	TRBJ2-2	CASSLGRLNTGELFF	TGTGCCAGCAGCTTAGGCAGATTGAACACCGGGGAGCTGTTTTTT
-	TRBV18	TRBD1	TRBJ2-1	CASSPSTGELNEQFF	TGTGCCAGCTCACCATCAACAGGGGAACTCAATGAGCAGTTCTTC
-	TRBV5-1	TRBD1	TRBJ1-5	CASSLGTGSESQPQHF	TGCGCCAGCAGCTTGGGGACAGGGTCCGAGAGTCAGCCCCAGCATTTT
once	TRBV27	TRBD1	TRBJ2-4	CASSLRTGVLGKNIQYF	TGTGCCAGCAGTTTACGAACAGGGGTTTTAGGCAAAAACATTCAGTACTTC
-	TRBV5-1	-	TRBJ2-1	CASSLGQPGNEQFF	TGCGCCAGCAGCTTGGGACAGCCTGGGAATGAGCAGTTCTTC
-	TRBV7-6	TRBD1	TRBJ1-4	CASSLEGFRRDRGVTNEKLFF	TGTGCCAGCAGCTTAGAAGGGTTCCGCCGGGACAGGGGTGTAACTAATGAAAAACTGTTTTTT
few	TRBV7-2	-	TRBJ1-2	CASSLVGVGGNGYTF	TGTGCCAGCAGCTTAGTCGGGGTCGGGGGGAACGGCTACACCTTC
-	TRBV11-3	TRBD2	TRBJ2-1	CASSLDFTGGEQFF	TGTGCCAGCAGCTTAGATTTTACGGGGGGTGAGCAGTTCTTC
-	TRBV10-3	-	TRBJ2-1	CAISEFQGRSYNEQFF	TGTGCCATCAGTGAGTTCCAGGGGAGGTCCTACAATGAGCAGTTCTTC
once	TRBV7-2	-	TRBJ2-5	CASSETILGTQYF	TGTGCCAGCAGCGAGACTATCCTGGGGACCCAGTACTTC
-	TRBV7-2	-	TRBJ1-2	CASSLESPPAHYGYTF	TGTGCCAGCAGCTTAGAATCCCCACCCGCGCACTATGGCTACACCTTC
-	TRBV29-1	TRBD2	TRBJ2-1	CSVPTSASSYNEQFF	TGCAGCGTGCCCACTAGCGCGAGCTCCTACAATGAGCAGTTCTTC
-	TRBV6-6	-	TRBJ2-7	CASSSSRGLYEQYF	TGTGCCAGCAGTTCGAGCAGGGGCCTCTACGAGCAGTACTTC
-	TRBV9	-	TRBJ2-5	CASSDFLMETQYF	TGTGCCAGCAGTGACTTCCTCATGGAGACCCAGTACTTC
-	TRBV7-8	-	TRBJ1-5	CASSPLSSAIINQPQHF	TGTGCCAGCAGCCCCCTCTCTAGTGCTATAATCAATCAGCCCCAGCATTTT
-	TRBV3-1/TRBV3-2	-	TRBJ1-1	CASSQGAVMNTEAFF	TGTGCCAGCAGCCAAGGGGCGGTGATGAACACTGAAGCTTTCTTT
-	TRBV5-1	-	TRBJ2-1	CASSSGDRYNEQFF	TGCGCCAGCAGCTCAGGGGACCGGTACAATGAGCAGTTCTTC
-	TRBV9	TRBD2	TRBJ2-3	CASSTTSGTNTDTQYF	TGTGCCAGCAGCACAACTAGCGGGACAAACACAGATACGCAGTATTTT
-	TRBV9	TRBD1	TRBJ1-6	CASSPWDSRNSPLHF	TGTGCCAGCAGCCCCTGGGACAGCAGAAATTCACCCCTCCACTTT
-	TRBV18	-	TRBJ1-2	CASSPTDVTNYGYTF	TGTGCCAGCTCACCTACGGACGTAACTAACTATGGCTACACCTTC
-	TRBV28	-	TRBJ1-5	CASSLRQSNQPQHF	TGTGCCAGCAGTTTAAGGCAGAGCAATCAGCCCCAGCATTTT
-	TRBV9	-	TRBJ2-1	CASSPEGLSASYNEQFF	TGTGCCAGCAGCCCAGAGGGCCTCTCGGCTTCCTACAATGAGCAGTTCTTC
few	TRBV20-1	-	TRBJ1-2	CSALTGNGYTF	TGCAGTGCTCTCACAGGGAATGGCTACACCTTC
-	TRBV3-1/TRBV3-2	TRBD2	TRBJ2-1	CASSPRGLAYNEQFF	TGTGCCAGCAGCCCCAGGGGACTAGCCTACAATGAGCAGTTCTTC
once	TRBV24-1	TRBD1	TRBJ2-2	CATSWTGETGELFF	TGTGCCACCAGTTGGACAGGGGAGACCGGGGAGCTGTTTTTT
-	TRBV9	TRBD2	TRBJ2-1	CASSVGRLAGQHWGYNEQFF	TGTGCCAGCAGCGTAGGAAGACTAGCGGGGCAGCATTGGGGTTACAATGAGCAGTTCTTC